Given below is one T cell receptor (beta chain) in context. This clone was observed a handful of times. Its recognized antigen is unknown. Base quality data are lacking; no much larger clone is found one base away. This record belongs to a study of blood T cell repertoires in COVID-19 (TCRdb year 2020). Regarding the complete study: The collaborator samples originated in the United States, Italy and Spain and spanned the acute and convalescent phases of COVID-19. The prospective study material was composed of cDNA or gDNA derived from T cells, B-cell-depleted T cells, or PBMCs. The dataset comprised deeply sampled blood TCRbeta repertoires from subjects exposed to, actively infected with, or recovered from COVID-19. The repertoires were made available in a free public database intended to serve as a resource for research on the immune response to SARS-CoV-2. The samples were drawn from the first 160 participants of the ongoing ImmuneRACE study and from 1,200 or so subjects provided by 6 global collaborators. The sample metadata nearly always contained a de-identified subject ID, COVID-19 status, age in years and sex. Where available, HLA class I and class II types were taken from metadata supplied by the sample provider and were not determined by assay-based typing.

The immunoSEQ Assay, a bias-controlled multiplex PCR, was used to amplify TCRbeta CDR3 regions from genomic DNA. For the original study's pipeline: The number of nucleated cells in each sample was estimated from the amplification of reference gene primers within the assay. To quantify the absolute abundance of each unique TCRbeta CDR3 rearrangement, sequence reads were collapsed and filtered. For each sample, productive Simpson clonality was calculated by taking the square root of Simpson's diversity index across productive rearrangements. TCRdb stores this immuneACCESS table with in-frame sequences only. Part of the clones is absent; in the studies checked, under half of the shortfall reflects unresolved V genes, and no reason is known for the rest. V and J calls and clone size follow that table, whereas D and trimming were derived from the DNA. The sample contains some 380,000 clones, around 87% of them found a single time. The ten top clones hold 1% to 1.5% of the sample.

Broad study findings and their caveats: The amount of clinical and demographic metadata varied by source and participant and was provided uncurated.

In the prospective study, participants were roughly 18 to 100 years old, resided in about two dozen geographic areas of the United States, and were enrolled through a virtual design. Cohort assignment in the prospective study relied on participant-reported clinical history from a screening survey and a study questionnaire. Recovered participants in ImmuneRACE Cohort 3 were defined by two consecutive negative NP/OP PCR tests, clearance by a healthcare professional, or resolution of symptoms. Mobile phlebotomists in the prospective study collected whole blood, serum and a nasopharyngeal or oropharyngeal swab from every participant. Over an approximately two-month period, participants in the prospective study had the option of providing additional blood draws and questionnaires. Before DNA extraction, prospective study blood samples were shipped either frozen or at room temperature. CDR1 LNHDA and CDR2 SQIVND were looked up in the germline V gene (reference sequence). Inclusive of the bounding cysteine and phenylalanine, the CDR3 is 14 residues long. Only CDR3 DNA is held: 42 bases, read in frame from base 1. V loses 4 bases at its end and J loses 8 bases; junction bases beyond the gene matches: 8.

The V and J genes are TRBV19 and TRBJ1-5; 7 bases in between match TRBD1. The sequencing input was PBMCs or T cells enriched from blood (not recorded which). This sequence was found in a man aged 25 to 40 who had recovered from COVID-19. The DNA sequence follows: TGTGCCAGTAGTAACAGGGGCAGGGTGGAGCCCCAGCATTTT. Its translation reads: CASSNRGRVEPQHF.